A selection of T cell receptor beta chains follows, all from one sample in a study of blood T cell repertoires in COVID-19. TCRdb's table, derived via immunoSEQ multiplex PCR, lists solely in-frame clones and lacks some. The sample holds some 120,000 clones, more than 75% seen once. The sequenced sample was peripheral blood. The source of these receptors is a man in his forties with acute or convalescent COVID-19. Each CDR3 is given with its conserved first and last residue. The D gene is left open where the match is weak. Some rows mark clone size as missing; the rest say once, few, many or name a class of expanded clone.

D gene | J gene | V gene | clone size | CDR3 protein | CDR3 DNA
- | TRBJ1-1 | TRBV6-5 | few | CASSLDRNTEAFF | TGTGCCAGCAGCTTGGACAGGAACACTGAAGCTTTCTTT
- | TRBJ1-4 | TRBV2 | once | CASRDSATNEKLFF | TGTGCCAGCAGGGACAGTGCAACTAATGAAAAACTGTTTTTT
- | TRBJ1-1 | TRBV7-9 | - | CASSQRQDTEAFF | TGTGCCAGCAGCCAACGACAGGACACTGAAGCTTTCTTT
TRBD2 | TRBJ2-3 | TRBV5-5 | - | CASSLDPSGGASTQYF | TGTGCCAGCAGCTTGGACCCTAGCGGGGGGGCCTCCACGCAGTATTTT
TRBD1 | TRBJ1-2 | TRBV19 | few | CASSITGGAYGYTF | TGTGCCAGTAGTATAACAGGGGGTGCCTATGGCTACACCTTC
TRBD1 | TRBJ1-4 | TRBV25-1 | - | CASSDLQGVDEKLFF | TGTGCCAGCAGTGATCTACAGGGGGTGGATGAAAAACTGTTTTTT
TRBD1 | TRBJ1-1 | TRBV7-2 | - | CASSRDRGPLAEAFF | TGTGCCAGCAGCCGGGACAGGGGGCCCCTCGCTGAAGCTTTCTTT
- | TRBJ1-1 | TRBV3-1/TRBV3-2 | few | CASSQTLNTEAFF | TGTGCCAGCAGCCAAACTCTGAACACTGAAGCTTTCTTT
- | TRBJ1-2 | TRBV7-2 | - | CASSPDTNYGYTF | TGTGCCAGCAGCCCCGACACTAACTATGGCTACACCTTC
TRBD1 | TRBJ2-5 | TRBV18 | - | CASSPGTGREETQYF | TGTGCCAGCTCACCCGGGACAGGGAGGGAGGAGACCCAGTACTTC
- | TRBJ2-5 | TRBV12-3/TRBV12-4 | - | CASSYRVAGTQYF | TGTGCCAGCAGCTACAGGGTTGCGGGGACCCAGTACTTC
- | TRBJ1-2 | TRBV6-4 | - | CASSDTGGDYGYTF | TGTGCCAGCAGTGATACAGGAGGGGACTATGGCTACACCTTC
- | TRBJ1-2 | TRBV27 | - | CASSLTGSYGYTF | TGTGCCAGCAGTCTGACAGGATCCTATGGCTACACCTTC
TRBD1 | TRBJ2-7 | TRBV6-5 | - | CASRNPGQAAYEQYF | TGTGCCAGCAGGAACCCGGGACAGGCTGCCTACGAGCAGTACTTC
TRBD2 | TRBJ2-1 | TRBV5-1 | - | CASSSGLAGPPGYNEQFF | TGCGCCAGCAGCTCGGGACTAGCGGGGCCCCCGGGGTACAATGAGCAGTTCTTC
TRBD2 | TRBJ2-1 | TRBV29-1 | - | CSVVGLAGYNEQFF | TGCAGCGTTGTGGGCCTAGCGGGGTACAATGAGCAGTTCTTC
- | TRBJ1-1 | TRBV7-2 | once | CASSLWGGNTEAFF | TGTGCCAGCAGCCTTTGGGGGGGGAACACTGAAGCTTTCTTT
- | TRBJ1-2 | TRBV4-3 | - | CASSQDAGANYGYTF | TGCGCCAGCAGCCAAGATGCGGGGGCTAACTATGGCTACACCTTC
TRBD2 | TRBJ2-2 | TRBV19 | - | CASSKLAGGQTGELFF | TGTGCCAGTAGTAAACTAGCGGGAGGGCAAACCGGGGAGCTGTTTTTT
TRBD2 | TRBJ2-7 | TRBV6-6 | - | CASSPPGLAGVEQYF | TGTGCCAGCAGTCCTCCGGGACTAGCGGGAGTCGAGCAGTACTTC
- | TRBJ2-6 | TRBV18 | - | CASSPWTDPRWANVLTF | TGTGCCAGCTCACCTTGGACAGATCCTCGGTGGGCCAACGTCCTGACTTTC
- | TRBJ2-3 | TRBV7-9 | - | CASSLYALAIADTQYF | TGTGCCAGCAGCTTATACGCACTAGCAATTGCAGATACGCAGTATTTT
- | TRBJ1-2 | TRBV12-3/TRBV12-4 | - | CASSPTPVYGYTF | TGTGCCAGCAGCCCGACTCCTGTCTATGGCTACACCTTC
- | TRBJ1-1 | TRBV7-9 | once | CASSLVIRNTEAFF | TGTGCCAGCAGCTTAGTTATCAGGAACACTGAAGCTTTCTTT
- | TRBJ1-2 | TRBV19 | - | CASSRDTNYGYTF | TGTGCCAGTAGTAGGGACACTAACTATGGCTACACCTTC
- | TRBJ1-1 | TRBV6-6 | - | CASSYSPGDTEAFF | TGTGCCAGCAGTTATTCCCCAGGGGACACTGAAGCTTTCTTT
- | TRBJ1-2 | TRBV3-1/TRBV3-2 | - | CASSQAGGYGYTF | TGTGCCAGCAGCCAAGCGGGAGGCTATGGCTACACCTTC
- | TRBJ1-3 | TRBV5-1 | - | CASSLAGILSGNTIYF | TGCGCCAGCAGCTTGGCCGGCATACTATCTGGAAACACCATATATTTT
TRBD1 | TRBJ2-3 | TRBV9 | few | CASSARTGEGDTQYF | TGTGCCAGCAGCGCCAGGACAGGGGAGGGAGATACGCAGTATTTT
TRBD1 | TRBJ1-6 | TRBV30 | - | CAWRITGGNSPLHF | TGTGCCTGGAGAATAACAGGGGGCAATTCACCCCTCCACTTT
- | TRBJ1-4 | TRBV9 | once | CASSPRIGGNEKLFF | TGTGCCAGCAGCCCCCGGATCGGGGGGAATGAAAAACTGTTTTTT
- | TRBJ2-7 | TRBV4-3 | - | CASSQDVSYEQYF | TGCGCCAGCAGCCAAGATGTATCCTACGAGCAGTACTTC
- | TRBJ1-2 | TRBV30 | - | CAWTSSGGYYGYTF | TGTGCCTGGACCTCGAGCGGGGGATACTATGGCTACACCTTC
- | TRBJ2-6 | TRBV5-6 | - | CASSSLLDGTGANVLTF | TGTGCCAGCAGCTCCCTTTTAGACGGGACTGGGGCCAACGTCCTGACTTTC
- | TRBJ1-3 | TRBV5-4 | many | CASSSPAGGRTGNTIYF | TGTGCCAGCAGCTCTCCCGCTGGCGGGCGGACTGGAAACACCATATATTTT
- | TRBJ2-7 | TRBV5-4 | once | CASSPAGNSYEQYF | TGTGCCAGCAGCCCGGCGGGGAACTCCTACGAGCAGTACTTC
TRBD2 | TRBJ2-1 | TRBV19 | - | CASSEVAGGGEQFF | TGTGCCAGTAGTGAAGTAGCGGGAGGGGGTGAGCAGTTCTTC
- | TRBJ1-5 | TRBV6-1 | - | CASSELVPNQPQHF | TGTGCCAGCAGTGAGTTAGTCCCCAATCAGCCCCAGCATTTT
- | TRBJ2-7 | TRBV10-1 | few | CASSALPSYEQYF | TGCGCCAGCAGCGCGCTACCCTCCTACGAGCAGTACTTC
- | TRBJ1-2 | TRBV29-1 | - | CSQQALTGYTF | TGCAGCCAACAGGCGCTAACGGGCTACACCTTC